This T cell receptor (beta chain) emerged from a study of PD-1 blockade in classical Hodgkin lymphoma. Libraries were prepared by immunoSEQ multiplex PCR; TCRdb keeps only in-frame clonotypes and omits some of them. The sample gives 55,000 to 80,000 clones, about 91% of which show up once; 9.5% to 15% is in the top ten. V shed 4 bases, J shed 2 bases, and the junction held 3 bases outside the gene matches. The germline V gene encodes CDR1 LGHNA and CDR2 YSLEER. The CDR3 length is 15 residues. Each patient relapsed following autologous stem cell transplantation, and prior brentuximab vedotin exposure differed. Of note for this clone: Its matching antigen is unknown.

Whole-study results and caveats: Relapsed/refractory patients reportedly had lower baseline diversity than newly diagnosed patients. TCR diversity rose significantly by C4D1 in CD4+ but not CD8+ cells.

The sample consisted of peripheral blood mononuclear cells (PBMCs), taken at baseline. The sequence was collected from a human donor with classical Hodgkin lymphoma. The chain combines TRBV4-3 with TRBJ1-2; TRBD1 aligns across 11 bases. In nucleotides, the CDR3 is TGCGCCAGCAGCCGAGGACAGGGGGCGAACTATGGCTACACCTTC. Its protein product is CASSRGQGANYGYTF.